Included here is one T cell receptor (beta chain) sequence, with context. Trimming at V came to 2 bases and at J to 5 bases, leaving 8 bases not matched to a gene. The CDR3 loop spans 16 amino acids. Per germline, CDR1 MGHRA and CDR2 YSYEKL. Clones were sequenced by immunoSEQ multiplex PCR, and TCRdb holds only the in-frame ones, with some missing. This repertoire shows under 150,000 clones, around 86% found once; its top ten account for 7.5% to 9%. These data belong to a study of cytomegalovirus exposure and HLA in healthy donors. The chain carries TRBV4-1 and TRBJ2-1, with 8 bases identical to TRBD2. The specimen was PBMCs. The sequence came from a man in his late teens or twenties in good health and CMV-seropositive. The CDR3 DNA sequence: TGCGCCAGCAGCCAACTGTTCTTAGCGGGACACAATGAGCAGTTCTTC. Translated: CASSQLFLAGHNEQFF.